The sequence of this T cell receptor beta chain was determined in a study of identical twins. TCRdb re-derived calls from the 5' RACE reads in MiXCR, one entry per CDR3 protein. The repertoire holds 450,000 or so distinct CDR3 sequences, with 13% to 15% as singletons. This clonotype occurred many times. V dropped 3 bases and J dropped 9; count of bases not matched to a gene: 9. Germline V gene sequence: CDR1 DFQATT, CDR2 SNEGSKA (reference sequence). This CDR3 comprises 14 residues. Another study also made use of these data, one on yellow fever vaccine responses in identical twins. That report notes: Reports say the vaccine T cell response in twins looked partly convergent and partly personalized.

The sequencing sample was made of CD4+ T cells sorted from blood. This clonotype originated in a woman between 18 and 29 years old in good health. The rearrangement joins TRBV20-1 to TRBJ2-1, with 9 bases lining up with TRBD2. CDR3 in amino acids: CSASKLAGGVEQFF. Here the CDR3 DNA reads TGCAGTGCTAGTAAACTAGCGGGTGGGGTTGAGCAGTTCTTC.